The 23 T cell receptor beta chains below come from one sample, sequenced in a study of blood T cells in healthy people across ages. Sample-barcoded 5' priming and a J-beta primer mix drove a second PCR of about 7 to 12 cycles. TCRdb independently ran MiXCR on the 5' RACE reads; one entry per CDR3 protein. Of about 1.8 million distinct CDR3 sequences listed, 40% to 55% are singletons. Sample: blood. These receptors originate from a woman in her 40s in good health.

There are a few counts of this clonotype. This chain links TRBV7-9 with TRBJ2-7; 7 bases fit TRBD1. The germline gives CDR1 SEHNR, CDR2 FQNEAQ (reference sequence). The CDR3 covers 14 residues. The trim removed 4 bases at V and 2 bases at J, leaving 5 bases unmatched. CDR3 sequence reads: CASSSGQATYEQYF. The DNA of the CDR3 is TGTGCCAGCAGCTCTGGACAGGCGACCTACGAGCAGTACTTC.

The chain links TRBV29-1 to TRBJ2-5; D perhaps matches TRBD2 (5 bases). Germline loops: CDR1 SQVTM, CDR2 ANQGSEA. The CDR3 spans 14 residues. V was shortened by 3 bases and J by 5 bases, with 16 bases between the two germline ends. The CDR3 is CSVDLAMPRETQYF. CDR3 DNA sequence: TGCAGCGTTGACCTAGCAATGCCGCGGGAGACCCAGTACTTC. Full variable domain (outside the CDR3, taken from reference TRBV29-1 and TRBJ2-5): SAVISQKPSRDICQRGTSLTIQCQVDSQVTMMFWYRQQPGQSLTLIATANQGSEATYESGFVIDKFPISRPNLTFSTLTVSNMSPEDSSIYLCSVDLAMPRETQYFGPGTRLLVL.

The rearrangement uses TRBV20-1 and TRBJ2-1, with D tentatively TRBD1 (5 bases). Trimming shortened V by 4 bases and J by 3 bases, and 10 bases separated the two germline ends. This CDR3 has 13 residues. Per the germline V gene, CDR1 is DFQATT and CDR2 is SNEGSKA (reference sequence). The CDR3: CSAIGANYNEQFF. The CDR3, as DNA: TGCAGTGCTATAGGGGCGAACTACAATGAGCAGTTCTTC.

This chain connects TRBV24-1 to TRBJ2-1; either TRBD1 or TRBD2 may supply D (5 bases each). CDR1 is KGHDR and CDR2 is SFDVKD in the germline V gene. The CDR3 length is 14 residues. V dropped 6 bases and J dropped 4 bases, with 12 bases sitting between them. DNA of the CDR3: TGTGCCACCAGTAAGGGACGGCAATACAATGAGCAGTTCTTC. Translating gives CATSKGRQYNEQFF.

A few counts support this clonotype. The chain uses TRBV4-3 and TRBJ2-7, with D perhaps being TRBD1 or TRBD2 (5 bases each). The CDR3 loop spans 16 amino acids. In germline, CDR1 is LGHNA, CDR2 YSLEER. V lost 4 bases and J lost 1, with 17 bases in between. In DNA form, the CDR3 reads TGCGCCAGCAGCCCAACGGATGGGACGGCATCCTACGAGCAGTACTTC. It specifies CASSPTDGTASYEQYF.

The CDR3 is CASSAGGTGNEQFF. CDR3 DNA: TGCGCCAGCAGCGCGGGTGGGACAGGCAATGAGCAGTTCTTC. The rearrangement uses TRBV5-1 and TRBJ2-1, with 8 nucleotides matching TRBD1. Per the germline V gene, CDR1 is SGHRS and CDR2 is YFSETQ. This CDR3 is 14 amino acids long. V dropped 4 bases and J dropped 6; count of bases not matched to a gene: 6.

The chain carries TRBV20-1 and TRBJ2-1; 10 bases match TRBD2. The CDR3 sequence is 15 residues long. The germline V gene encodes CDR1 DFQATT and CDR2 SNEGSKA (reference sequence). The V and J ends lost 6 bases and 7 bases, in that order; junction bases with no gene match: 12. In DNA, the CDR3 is TGCAGTGCCAAAAAGCCTAGCGGGGGACCAAATGAGCAGTTCTTC. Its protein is CSAKKPSGGPNEQFF.

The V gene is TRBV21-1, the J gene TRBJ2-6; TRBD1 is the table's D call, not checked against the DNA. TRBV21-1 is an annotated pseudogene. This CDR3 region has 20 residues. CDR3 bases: TGTGCCAGCAGCAAGCCCCTCTACGGGACACGGGGCTCTGGGGCCAACGTCCTGACTTTC. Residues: CASSKPLYGTRGSGANVLTF.

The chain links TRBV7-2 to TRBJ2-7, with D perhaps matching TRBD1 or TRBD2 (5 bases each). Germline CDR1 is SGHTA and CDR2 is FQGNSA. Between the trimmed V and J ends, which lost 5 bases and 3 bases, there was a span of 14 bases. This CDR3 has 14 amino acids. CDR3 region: CASSPGSQGYEQYF. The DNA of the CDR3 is TGTGCCAGCAGCCCGGGGTCCCAGGGCTACGAGCAGTACTTC.

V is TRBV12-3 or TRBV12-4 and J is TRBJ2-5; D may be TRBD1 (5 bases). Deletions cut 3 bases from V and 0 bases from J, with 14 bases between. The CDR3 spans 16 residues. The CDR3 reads CASSFTGGHHQETQYF. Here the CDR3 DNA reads TGTGCCAGCAGTTTCACCGGCGGACACCACCAAGAGACCCAGTACTTC.

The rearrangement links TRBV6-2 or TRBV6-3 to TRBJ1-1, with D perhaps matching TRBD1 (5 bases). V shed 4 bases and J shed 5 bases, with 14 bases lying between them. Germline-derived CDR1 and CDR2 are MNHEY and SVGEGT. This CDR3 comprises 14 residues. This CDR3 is CASSWSGGKTEAFF. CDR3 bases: TGTGCCAGCAGTTGGAGTGGGGGGAAGACTGAAGCTTTCTTT.

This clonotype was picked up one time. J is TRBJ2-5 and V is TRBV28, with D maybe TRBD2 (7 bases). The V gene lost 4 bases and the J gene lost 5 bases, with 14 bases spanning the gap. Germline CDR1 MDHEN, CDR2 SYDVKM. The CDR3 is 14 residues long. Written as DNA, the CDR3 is TGTGCCAGCAGTTACCTGGGGGGGCCTGAGACCCAGTACTTC. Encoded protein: CASSYLGGPETQYF.

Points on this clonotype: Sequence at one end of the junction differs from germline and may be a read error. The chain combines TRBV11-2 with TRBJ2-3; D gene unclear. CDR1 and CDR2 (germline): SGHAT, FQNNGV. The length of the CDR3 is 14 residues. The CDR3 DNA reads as TGTGCCAGCAGCCGCCTATTAGTGTGGGATACGCTGTATTTT. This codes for CASSRLLVWDTLYF.

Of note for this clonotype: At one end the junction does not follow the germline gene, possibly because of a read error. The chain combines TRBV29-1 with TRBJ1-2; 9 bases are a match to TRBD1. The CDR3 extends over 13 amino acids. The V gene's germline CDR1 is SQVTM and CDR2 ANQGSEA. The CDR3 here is CGVSRQGGYGYTF. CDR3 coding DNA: TGCGGCGTTTCCCGACAGGGGGGATACGGCTACACCTTC.

CDR3 sequence: CASSLMGTSGVHEQYF. In DNA, the CDR3 is TGTGCCAGCAGCTTAATGGGGACTAGCGGGGTCCACGAGCAGTACTTC. The chain is built from TRBV7-8 and TRBJ2-5; 13 bases align to TRBD2. The last part of the DNA fits TRBJ2-7 better; the J call may be wrong. Per the germline V gene, CDR1 is SGHVS and CDR2 is FQNEAQ. The CDR3 has 16 amino acids.

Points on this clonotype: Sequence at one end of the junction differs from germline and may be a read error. CDR3 loop: CASSRTSGTSGADVQTF. CDR3 sequence (DNA): TGTGCCAGCAGTCGGACTAGCGGGACCTCTGGGGCCGACGTCCAGACTTTC. The chain recombines TRBV27 with TRBJ2-6; 12 bases are shared with TRBD2. There are 17 residues in the CDR3. Germline V gene lookup returns CDR1 MNHEY and CDR2 SMNVEV (reference sequence).

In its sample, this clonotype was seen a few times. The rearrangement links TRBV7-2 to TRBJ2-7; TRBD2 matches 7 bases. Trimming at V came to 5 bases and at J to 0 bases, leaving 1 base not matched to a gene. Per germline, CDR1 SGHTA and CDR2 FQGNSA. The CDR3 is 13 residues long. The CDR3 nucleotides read TGTGCCAGCAGCCGGGACTACTCCTACGAGCAGTACTTC. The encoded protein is CASSRDYSYEQYF.

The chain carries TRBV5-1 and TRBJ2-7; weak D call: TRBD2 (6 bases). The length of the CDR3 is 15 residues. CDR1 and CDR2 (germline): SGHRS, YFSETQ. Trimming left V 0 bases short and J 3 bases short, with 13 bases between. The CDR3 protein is CASSLGGSGLYEQYF. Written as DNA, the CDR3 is TGCGCCAGCAGCTTGGGTGGTAGCGGACTCTACGAGCAGTACTTC. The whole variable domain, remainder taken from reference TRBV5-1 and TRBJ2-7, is KAGVTQTPRYLIKTRGQQVTLSCSPISGHRSVSWYQQTPGQGLQFLFEYFSETQRNKGNFPGRFSGRQFSNSRSEMNVSTLELGDSALYLCASSLGGSGLYEQYFGPGTRLTVT.

CDR3 in DNA: TGTGCCAGCAGCCCCCGTGGAGGGGCGACTACGGAGACCCAGTACTTC. Protein product: CASSPRGGATTETQYF. V usage is TRBV7-9 and J usage is TRBJ2-5, with D maybe TRBD2 (6 bases). This CDR3 contains 16 residues. Trimming stripped 5 bases from V and 5 bases from J, with 21 bases between. Looked up from germline, CDR1 is SEHNR and CDR2 is FQNEAQ (reference sequence).

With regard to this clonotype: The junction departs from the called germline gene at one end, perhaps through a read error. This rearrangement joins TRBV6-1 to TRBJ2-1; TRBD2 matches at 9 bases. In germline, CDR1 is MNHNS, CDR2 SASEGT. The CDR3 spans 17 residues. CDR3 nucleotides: TGTGCCAGCAGTGAACAAGGGGCTAGCGGGGTCCTAGGTGAGCGGTTCTTC. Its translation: CASSEQGASGVLGERFF.

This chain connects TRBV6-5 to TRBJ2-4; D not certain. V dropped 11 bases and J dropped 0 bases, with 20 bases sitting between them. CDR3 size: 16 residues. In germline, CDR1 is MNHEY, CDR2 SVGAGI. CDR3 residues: CARGPPANIAKNIQYF. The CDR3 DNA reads TGTGCCCGTGGGCCCCCTGCGAACATAGCCAAAAACATTCAGTACTTC.

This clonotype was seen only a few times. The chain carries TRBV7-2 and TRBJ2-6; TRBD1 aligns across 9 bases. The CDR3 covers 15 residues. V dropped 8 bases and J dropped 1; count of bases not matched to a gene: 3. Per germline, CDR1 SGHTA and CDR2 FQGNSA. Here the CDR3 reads CASDRGMSGANVLTF. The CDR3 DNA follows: TGTGCCAGCGACAGGGGGATGTCTGGGGCCAACGTCCTGACTTTC.

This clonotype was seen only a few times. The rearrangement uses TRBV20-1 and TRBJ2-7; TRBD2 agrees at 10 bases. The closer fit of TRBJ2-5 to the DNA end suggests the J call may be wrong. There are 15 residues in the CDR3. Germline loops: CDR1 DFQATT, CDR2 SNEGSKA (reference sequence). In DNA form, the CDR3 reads TGCAGTGCTAGTTCAGCGGGGGGGCCAGGGGAGACCCAGTACTTC. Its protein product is CSASSAGGPGETQYF.